These 21 T cell receptor beta chains share one sample of origin, sequenced in a study of T-cell memory formation after mild COVID-19. TCRdb re-called the 5' RACE reads with MiXCR, one entry per CDR3 protein. The sample shows around 320,000 distinct CDR3 sequences, less than 20% of them seen only once. Source material: PBMCs or a T cell subset sorted from them (not recorded which). These receptors all come from a man aged 18 to 29 who had mild COVID-19 (a few samples of this study predate the infection). Cell type and time point are not known.

The J gene is TRBJ2-2, the V gene TRBV7-2, with D perhaps TRBD1 or TRBD2 (5 bases each). This CDR3 region has 13 residues. With 6 bases removed from V and 11 bases from J, the gap between germline ends came to 16 bases. Germline CDR1 is SGHTA and CDR2 is FQGNSA. The CDR3 DNA reads TGTGCCAGCAGTTCCGATTGGGACGTAGAGCTGTTTTTT. Encoded protein: CASSSDWDVELFF.

The chain links TRBV7-8 to TRBJ2-7, with 7 nucleotides matching TRBD1. CDR3 length equals 17 residues. Germline lookup yields CDR1 SGHVS and CDR2 FQNEAQ. V dropped 5 bases and J dropped 3; count of bases not matched to a gene: 16. CDR3 coding DNA: TGTGCCAGCAGCCCACGGACAGGCGATCCCCCTCACTACGAGCAGTACTTC. It translates to CASSPRTGDPPHYEQYF.

This clonotype appeared a few times. V is TRBV5-1 and J is TRBJ2-1, with 10 bases fitting TRBD1. After removal of 0 bases from V and 5 bases from J, the junction contained 8 bases not matched to a gene. Germline CDR1 is SGHRS and CDR2 is YFSETQ. This CDR3 comprises 17 residues. CDR3 residues: CASSLGRQGATHNEQFF. The CDR3 bases are TGCGCCAGCAGCTTGGGGAGACAGGGGGCGACCCACAATGAGCAGTTCTTC.

The J gene is TRBJ2-2, the V gene TRBV29-1; 9 bases line up with TRBD1. This CDR3 comprises 14 residues. The trim removed 7 bases at V and 3 bases at J, leaving 6 bases unmatched. CDR1 is SQVTM, CDR2 ANQGSEA, per germline. CDR3 sequence: CSAGTGGHTGELFF. In DNA form, the CDR3 reads TGCAGCGCAGGCACAGGGGGCCACACCGGGGAGCTGTTTTTT.

As regards this clonotype: This could be a read error, since a much larger clone is one nucleotide away. This chain uses TRBV7-3 with TRBJ2-3; D gene unclear. The CDR3 covers 13 residues. Germline CDR1 SGHTA, CDR2 FQGTGA. DNA for the CDR3: TGTGCCAGCAGCTCACGGGTCACAGATACGCTGTATTTT. Protein: CASSSRVTDTLYF.

The rearrangement uses TRBV6-2 or TRBV6-3 and TRBJ1-5; D remains ambiguous. This CDR3 region has 13 residues. V was shortened by 8 bases and J by 4 bases, with 12 bases between the two germline ends. The V gene's germline CDR1 is MNHEY and CDR2 SVGEGT. In DNA form, the CDR3 reads TGTGCCAGCCGGGCGGGATTGAATCAGCCCCAGCATTTT. Its protein is CASRAGLNQPQHF.

The chain recombines TRBV5-1 with TRBJ2-2, with TRBD1 as a possible D gene (5 bases). The germline CDR1 and CDR2 sequences are SGHRS and YFSETQ. The CDR3 sequence is 16 residues long. V shed 4 bases and J shed 0 bases, with 13 bases lying between them. CDR3 coding DNA: TGCGCCAGCAGCAATAGACAGCCCACGAACACCGGGGAGCTGTTTTTT. This sequence encodes CASSNRQPTNTGELFF.

In this sample, this clonotype turned up a few times. V usage is TRBV5-1 and J usage is TRBJ1-4; 9 bases map to TRBD1. The germline gives CDR1 SGHRS, CDR2 YFSETQ. The V gene end was trimmed by 4 bases and the J gene end by 5 bases; junction bases not matched to a gene: 6. The CDR3 totals 15 residues. The CDR3 is CASSVAGTGNEKLFF. CDR3 in DNA: TGCGCCAGCAGCGTCGCCGGGACAGGGAATGAAAAACTGTTTTTT.

The chain combines TRBV4-1 with TRBJ2-5; D may be TRBD1 or TRBD2 (5 bases each). The CDR3 spans 15 residues. Trimming stripped 2 bases from V and 5 bases from J, with 15 bases between. From germline, CDR1 is MGHRA and CDR2 YSYEKL. CDR3 DNA sequence: TGCGCCAGCAGCCAATGGGACGGAGTGGGGGAGACCCAGTACTTC. This codes for CASSQWDGVGETQYF.

The sample holds a few counts of this clonotype. This sequence joins TRBV6-5 and TRBJ2-2; D call uncertain. CDR3 length equals 12 residues. Trimming shortened V by 2 bases and J by 9 bases, and 7 bases separated the two germline ends. The germline V gene has CDR1 MNHEY and CDR2 SVGAGI. In nucleotides, the CDR3 is TGTGCCAGCAGTTACCCCCCAAGGGAGCTGTTTTTT. Its translation is CASSYPPRELFF.

The chain links TRBV20-1 to TRBJ2-1; 7 bases align to TRBD2. V lost 5 bases to trimming and J lost 4 bases; unmatched junction nucleotides: 5. This CDR3 comprises 13 residues. In germline, CDR1 is DFQATT, CDR2 SNEGSKA (reference sequence). For the CDR3, the DNA is TGCAGTGCTTGGGACTACATATACAATGAGCAGTTCTTC. Translating gives CSAWDYIYNEQFF.

CDR3 nucleotide sequence: TGTGCCAGCAGGGCTTTTCACAGGCGCACTGAAGCTTTCTTT. Translating it yields CASRAFHRRTEAFF. This chain connects TRBV6-2 or TRBV6-3 to TRBJ1-1; D is perhaps TRBD1 (5 bases). The CDR3 consists of 14 residues. Looked up from germline, CDR1 is MNHEY and CDR2 is SVGEGT. The germline V and J ends were trimmed by 6 bases and 4 bases, with 15 bases remaining between them.

The genes are TRBV7-9 and TRBJ1-2; 9 nucleotides agree with TRBD1. Looked up from germline, CDR1 is SEHNR and CDR2 is FQNEAQ (reference sequence). Trimming removed 2 bases from V and 4 bases from J; junction bases left unmatched: 5. The CDR3 is 15 residues long. The DNA for the CDR3 is TGTGCCAGCAGCTTAACAGGGGGCGGCGGCTATGGCTACACCTTC. It translates to CASSLTGGGGYGYTF.

This clonotype was seen a handful of times. The rearrangement links TRBV4-3 to TRBJ1-1; 7 positions agree with TRBD1. The CDR3 loop spans 14 amino acids. Germline V gene lookup returns CDR1 LGHNA and CDR2 YSLEER. Trimming cost V 1 base and J 11 bases; bases outside gene matches: 10. The CDR3: CASSQVGGGRMAFF. The CDR3 DNA is TGCGCCAGCAGCCAAGTAGGAGGGGGCAGGATGGCTTTCTTT.

A single count supports this clonotype. The V call is TRBV7-9, the J call TRBJ1-2; D remains unclear. The V and J ends lost 3 bases and 4 bases respectively, with 12 bases between them. Germline values: CDR1 SEHNR, CDR2 FQNEAQ (reference sequence). The length of the CDR3 is 14 residues. The CDR3, as DNA: TGTGCCAGCAGCTTGGACCTAAATATCTATGGCTACACCTTC. Translated: CASSLDLNIYGYTF.

The CDR3 DNA reads as TGTGCCAGCGCCCGTGGGGGACAGCAAGAGACCCAGTACTTC. Amino acid sequence: CASARGGQQETQYF. The chain has TRBV7-3 and TRBJ2-5, with 7 bases fitting TRBD1. Germline CDR1 SGHTA, CDR2 FQGTGA. With 8 bases clipped from V and 2 bases from J, the junction kept 8 bases outside the gene matches. The CDR3 totals 14 residues.

This clonotype was seen a few times. The chain has TRBV9 and TRBJ2-3; 9 bases line up with TRBD2. Per the germline V gene, CDR1 is SGDLS and CDR2 is YYNGEE. The V gene end was trimmed by 0 bases and the J gene end by 2 bases; junction bases not matched to a gene: 4. The length of the CDR3 is 16 residues. Written as DNA, the CDR3 is TGTGCCAGCAGCGTAGAGGCGGGGGGGCCCACAGATACGCAGTATTTT. Translated, it gives CASSVEAGGPTDTQYF.

This clonotype was observed a single time. The chain uses TRBV9 and TRBJ2-2, with TRBD1 as a possible D gene (5 bases). This CDR3 region has 14 residues. The germline V gene has CDR1 SGDLS and CDR2 YYNGEE. V dropped 3 bases and J dropped 5 bases, with 11 bases sitting between them. The CDR3 nucleotides are TGTGCCAGCAGCGCCCGGACAAATACCGGGGAGCTGTTTTTT. It codes for CASSARTNTGELFF.

CDR3 bases: TGTGCCAGCAGCCAAGAATCCGGGGAGACCCAGTACTTC. Residues: CASSQESGETQYF. This rearrangement joins TRBV4-2 to TRBJ2-5; D uncertain. The ends were cut back, 0 bases at V and 5 bases at J, with 7 bases in the middle. Looked up from germline, CDR1 is LGHNA and CDR2 is YNFKEQ. There are 13 residues in the CDR3.

About this clonotype: Germline is not matched at one junction end, which may reflect a read error. The V and J genes are TRBV7-7 and TRBJ1-5; 9 bases line up with TRBD1. The CDR3 is 13 residues long. Germline V CDR1 and CDR2: SSHAT, FNYEAQ (reference sequence). In DNA form, the CDR3 reads TGTGCTAGCAGCAGACAGGGGGTCCAGCCCCAGCATTTT. This translates into CASSRQGVQPQHF.

This clonotype was counted only a few times. V gene TRBV5-1 combines with J gene TRBJ1-1; 9 bases map to TRBD1. The CDR3 length is 13 residues. With 4 bases clipped from V and 6 bases from J, the junction kept 4 bases outside the gene matches. Germline CDR1 reads SGHRS; CDR2 reads YFSETQ. The CDR3 nucleotides are TGCGCCAGCAGCCAAACAGGGGGCTCTGAAGCTTTCTTT. It translates to CASSQTGGSEAFF. Supplemented by reference TRBV5-1 and TRBJ1-1, the full variable domain reads KAGVTQTPRYLIKTRGQQVTLSCSPISGHRSVSWYQQTPGQGLQFLFEYFSETQRNKGNFPGRFSGRQFSNSRSEMNVSTLELGDSALYLCASSQTGGSEAFFGQGTRLTVV.